The clone carrying this T cell receptor (beta chain) has just one count. Its specificity is unknown. The sample originates from a study of shared clonotypes between healthy human individuals. Study-level points and caveats: Larger richness was generally estimated for naive than memory subsets. There were few donors, and this limited the genetic and exposure-history diversity represented.

The CDR3 runs 17 residues. The V segment lost 4 bases and the J segment 8 bases; nucleotides outside the gene matches: 14. Germline-derived CDR1 and CDR2 are SGHRS and YFSETQ. Assay: immunoSEQ multiplex PCR; the TCRdb copy retains only in-frame clones and omits some. The repertoire has 2 million to 3 million clones, 90% to 95% of them found once; the top ten carry 0.36%. The sequenced sample consisted of naive CD4+ T cells from PBMCs. Subset meaning: CD45RA+ positively selected. The V gene is TRBV5-1, the J gene TRBJ1-6; 8 positions match TRBD1. This TCR was recovered from a man between 18 and 35 years old in good health. Some clones in this sample may be carry-over from other donors' samples. The CDR3 protein is CASSVENGQGGDSPLHF. The CDR3 DNA reads TGCGCCAGCAGCGTTGAAAACGGACAGGGTGGGGATTCACCCCTCCACTTT. Looking up the rest from reference TRBV5-1 and TRBJ1-6 gives the full variable domain: KAGVTQTPRYLIKTRGQQVTLSCSPISGHRSVSWYQQTPGQGLQFLFEYFSETQRNKGNFPGRFSGRQFSNSRSEMNVSTLELGDSALYLCASSVENGQGGDSPLHFGNGTRLTVT.